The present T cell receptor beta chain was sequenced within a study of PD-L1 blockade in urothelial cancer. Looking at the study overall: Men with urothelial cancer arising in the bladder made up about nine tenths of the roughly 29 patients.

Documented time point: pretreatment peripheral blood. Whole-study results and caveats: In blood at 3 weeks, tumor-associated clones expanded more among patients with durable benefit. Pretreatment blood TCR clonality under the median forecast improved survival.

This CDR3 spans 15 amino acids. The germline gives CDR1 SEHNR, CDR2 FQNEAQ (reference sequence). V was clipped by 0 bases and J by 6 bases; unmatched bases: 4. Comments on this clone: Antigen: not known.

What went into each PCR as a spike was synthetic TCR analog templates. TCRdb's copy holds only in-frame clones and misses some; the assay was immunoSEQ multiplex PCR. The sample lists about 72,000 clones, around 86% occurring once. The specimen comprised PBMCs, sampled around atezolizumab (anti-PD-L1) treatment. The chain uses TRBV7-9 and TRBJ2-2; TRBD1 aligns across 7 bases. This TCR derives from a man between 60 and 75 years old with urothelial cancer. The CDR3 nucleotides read TGTGCCAGCAGCTTAGCTGACAGGGACCCCGGGGAGCTGTTTTTT. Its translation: CASSLADRDPGELFF.